A single sample gave rise to the 9 T cell receptor beta chains below, sequenced in a study of CXCR3-negative and CXCR3-positive naive CD8 T cells. 5' RACE that incorporated UMI labels was used to prepare the TRB cDNA libraries. TCRdb reprocessed the 5' RACE reads and keeps a single row for each CDR3 protein, giving no DNA. The sample yields 45,000 to 60,000 distinct CDR3 sequences, of which the top ten take up around a fifth. Input material: memory CD8+ T cells from blood. Receptors were obtained from a human donor in good health. Some clones in this sample may be carry-over from other donors' samples.

CDR3 sequence: CASSLRQGELPPYEQYF. This chain uses TRBV28 with TRBJ2-7; TCRdb returns TRBD1, unconfirmable since there is no DNA. The CDR3 totals 17 residues. CDR1 and CDR2 (germline): MDHEN, SYDVKM.

The J gene is TRBJ1-1, the V gene TRBV4-2; TCRdb gives TRBD1 as the D gene, but with no DNA this cannot be confirmed. This CDR3 comprises 14 residues. The germline gives CDR1 LGHNA, CDR2 YNFKEQ. The CDR3 loop reads CASRPSLGGTEAFF.

J is TRBJ2-3 and V is TRBV5-1; the TCRdb D gene call, TRBD1, has no DNA to confirm it. CDR3 length: 15 amino acids. The V gene's germline CDR1 is SGHRS and CDR2 YFSETQ. The chain's CDR3 is CASSSGDREPDTQYF. The complete variable domain, with remaining parts taken from reference TRBV5-1 and TRBJ2-3, reads KAGVTQTPRYLIKTRGQQVTLSCSPISGHRSVSWYQQTPGQGLQFLFEYFSETQRNKGNFPGRFSGRQFSNSRSEMNVSTLELGDSALYLCASSSGDREPDTQYFGPGTRLTVL.

The rearrangement uses TRBV29-1 and TRBJ2-7; checking the TCRdb D call of TRBD1 is not possible without DNA. CDR1 is SQVTM and CDR2 is ANQGSEA in the germline V gene. The CDR3 runs 12 residues. The CDR3 protein is CSVRGLRYEQYF.

V and J are TRBV28 and TRBJ1-5; TCRdb's assignment of TRBD1 cannot be checked, as there is no DNA. This CDR3 contains 15 residues. CDR1 MDHEN and CDR2 SYDVKM come from the germline V gene. CDR3 sequence reads: CASSLLDNKEQPQHF. Drawing the rest from reference TRBV28 and TRBJ1-5, the complete variable domain is DVKVTQSSRYLVKRTGEKVFLECVQDMDHENMFWYRQDPGLGLRLIYFSYDVKMKEKGDIPEGYSVSREKKERFSLILESASTNQTSMYLCASSLLDNKEQPQHFGDGTRLSIL.

V gene TRBV19 combines with J gene TRBJ2-6; lacking DNA, the TRBD1 call made by TCRdb goes unchecked. The germline CDR1 and CDR2 sequences are LNHDA and SQIVND (reference sequence). This CDR3 contains 16 residues. This CDR3 reads CASTHTGGSGANVLTF. The full variable domain, with the rest looked up from reference TRBV19 and TRBJ2-6, is DGGITQSPKYLFRKEGQNVTLSCEQNLNHDAMYWYRQDPGQGLRLIYYSQIVNDFQKGDIAEGYSVSREKKESFPLTVTSAQKNPTAFYLCASTHTGGSGANVLTFGAGSRLTVL.

The chain combines TRBV2 with TRBJ2-7; the TRBD1 assignment by TCRdb is unverifiable without DNA. This CDR3 is 13 amino acids long. In germline, CDR1 is SNHLY, CDR2 FYNNEI. CDR3 amino acids: CASTGGTSPEQYF.

This chain joins TRBV6-2 or TRBV6-3 and TRBJ2-7; the D gene TCRdb calls, TRBD2, cannot be checked with no DNA. This CDR3 is 18 amino acids long. Germline lookup yields CDR1 MNHEY and CDR2 SVGEGT. The CDR3 protein is CASSYSAVVGLVNDEQYF.

The V call is TRBV15, the J call TRBJ1-6. This CDR3 is built from 14 residues. The V gene's germline CDR1 is LNHNV and CDR2 YYDKDF (reference sequence). The CDR3 reads CATSGDGPTSPLHF. Variable domain in full (rest from reference TRBV15 and TRBJ1-6): DAMVIQNPRYQVTQFGKPVTLSCSQTLNHNVMYWYQQKSSQAPKLLFHYYDKDFNNEADTPDNFQSRRPNTSFCFLDIRSPGLGDTAMYLCATSGDGPTSPLHFGNGTRLTVT.